The 17 T cell receptor beta chains presented below share a single source sample, sequenced in a study of PD-L1 blockade in urothelial cancer. Using immunoSEQ multiplex PCR, the repertoire was profiled, and TCRdb retains in-frame clones only, with some absent. In the table there are 90,000 or so clones, 90% of which are singletons. Indicated time point: pretreatment peripheral blood. The starting material was PBMCs, obtained around atezolizumab (anti-PD-L1) treatment. These receptors were collected from a man in his fifties or sixties with urothelial cancer.

V and J are TRBV28 and TRBJ1-2; TRBD1 aligns across 7 bases. V was pared by 6 bases and J by 6 bases, with 10 bases of the junction left unmatched. This CDR3 has 14 residues. Germline CDR1 and CDR2: MDHEN and SYDVKM. The CDR3: CASRTGQVMHGYTF. CDR3 nucleotide sequence: TGTGCCAGCAGAACCGGACAGGTGATGCATGGCTACACCTTC.

This clone was recorded once. The rearrangement uses TRBV5-1 and TRBJ2-5; D is possibly TRBD2 (5 bases). Per germline, CDR1 SGHRS and CDR2 YFSETQ. The CDR3 length is 16 residues. V was clipped by 4 bases and J by 2 bases, with 18 bases between them. CDR3 in DNA: TGCGCCAGCAGCCAGAAGTTTCGTAGCGAGCAAGAGACCCAGTACTTC. Translating it yields CASSQKFRSEQETQYF. Filled out from reference TRBV5-1 and TRBJ2-5, the complete variable domain reads KAGVTQTPRYLIKTRGQQVTLSCSPISGHRSVSWYQQTPGQGLQFLFEYFSETQRNKGNFPGRFSGRQFSNSRSEMNVSTLELGDSALYLCASSQKFRSEQETQYFGPGTRLLVL.

V usage is TRBV7-3 and J usage is TRBJ2-7; 9 bases align to TRBD1. Per the germline V gene, CDR1 is SGHTA and CDR2 is FQGTGA. The CDR3 extends over 15 amino acids. V lost 5 bases, J lost 6 bases, and 11 bases stayed unmatched. CDR3: CASSPQGQGDFEQYF. CDR3 nucleotides: TGTGCCAGCAGCCCCCAGGGACAGGGAGATTTCGAGCAGTACTTC.

This chain uses TRBV7-8 with TRBJ2-1, with D possibly TRBD2 on 5 matching bases. CDR3 length equals 18 residues. The germline V gene encodes CDR1 SGHVS and CDR2 FQNEAQ. Trimming removed 4 bases at V and 0 bases at J, with 19 bases between. The CDR3 nucleotides read TGTGCCAGCAGCTCAACCGGGGTGTCTGCGGACTCCTACAATGAGCAGTTCTTC. Its translation is CASSSTGVSADSYNEQFF. Filled out from reference TRBV7-8 and TRBJ2-1, the complete variable domain reads GAGVSQSPRYKVAKRGQDVALRCDPISGHVSLFWYQQALGQGPEFLTYFQNEAQLDKSGLPSDRFFAERPEGSVSTLKIQRTQQEDSAVYLCASSSTGVSADSYNEQFFGPGTRLTVL.

This clone was picked up a small number of times. The chain's CDR3 is CASSLRRGAGWGEQYF. The CDR3 DNA reads as TGTGCCAGCAGCTTAAGACGCGGGGCGGGGTGGGGCGAGCAGTACTTC. The V gene is TRBV11-2, the J gene TRBJ2-7; D perhaps matches TRBD2 (6 bases). The length of the CDR3 is 16 residues. Germline V CDR1 and CDR2: SGHAT, FQNNGV. The V end was cut by 2 bases, the J end by 6 bases, with 20 bases between.

The V and J genes are TRBV10-2 and TRBJ2-7; 12 bases are a match to TRBD2. The CDR3 totals 15 residues. The trim removed 4 bases at V and 7 bases at J, leaving 8 bases unmatched. Germline-derived CDR1 and CDR2 are WSHSY and SAAADI. CDR3 protein: CASSGLAGVIWEQYF. The CDR3 DNA reads as TGCGCCAGCAGTGGACTAGCGGGAGTCATTTGGGAGCAGTACTTC.

This sequence joins TRBV19 and TRBJ1-6, with unresolved D. The CDR3 runs to 18 residues. Trimming took 0 bases from V and 0 from J, leaving 12 bases between them. Looked up from germline, CDR1 is LNHDA and CDR2 is SQIVND (reference sequence). Written as DNA, the CDR3 is TGTGCCAGTAGTATAGAAGGGAGCGGAAGCTCCTATAATTCACCCCTCCACTTT. This sequence encodes CASSIEGSGSSYNSPLHF. Based on the CDR3 plus reference TRBV19 and TRBJ1-6, the full variable domain is DGGITQSPKYLFRKEGQNVTLSCEQNLNHDAMYWYRQDPGQGLRLIYYSQIVNDFQKGDIAEGYSVSREKKESFPLTVTSAQKNPTAFYLCASSIEGSGSSYNSPLHFGNGTRLTVT.

The chain uses TRBV19 and TRBJ2-5; TRBD1 agrees at 9 bases. The CDR3 has 16 amino acids. Germline lookup yields CDR1 LNHDA and CDR2 SQIVND (reference sequence). Germline trimming cut 3 bases from V and 3 bases from J; bases unmatched to any gene: 8. The CDR3: CASSISSGTGKETQYF. In DNA form, the CDR3 reads TGTGCCAGTAGTATCTCCTCTGGGACAGGGAAAGAGACCCAGTACTTC. Supplemented by reference TRBV19 and TRBJ2-5, the full variable domain reads DGGITQSPKYLFRKEGQNVTLSCEQNLNHDAMYWYRQDPGQGLRLIYYSQIVNDFQKGDIAEGYSVSREKKESFPLTVTSAQKNPTAFYLCASSISSGTGKETQYFGPGTRLLVL.

V usage is TRBV14 and J usage is TRBJ1-4; a possible D gene is TRBD1 (6 bases). This CDR3 region has 16 residues. Trimming stripped 0 bases from V and 6 bases from J, with 14 bases between. Germline lookup yields CDR1 SGHDN and CDR2 FVKESK. The CDR3 nucleotides are TGTGCCAGCAGCCAAGATAAAGACAGGTATTATGAAAAACTGTTTTTT. This codes for CASSQDKDRYYEKLFF.

This clone was seen once. This rearrangement joins TRBV9 to TRBJ1-3, with TRBD1 matching 9 bases. With V trimmed by 3 bases and J by 7 bases, 17 bases remained unmatched. CDR1 and CDR2 (germline): SGDLS, YYNGEE. This CDR3 is built from 18 residues. The DNA of the CDR3 is TGTGCCAGCAGCGGGGGACAGGGTAAAATTTCCCTTGGGAACACCATATATTTT. It codes for CASSGGQGKISLGNTIYF.

The genes are TRBV5-4 and TRBJ2-6; TRBD2 might be the D (6 bases). From germline, CDR1 is SGHNT and CDR2 YYREEE (reference sequence). Trimming left V 4 bases short and J 4 bases short, with 12 bases between. This CDR3 has 15 residues. CDR3 sequence (DNA): TGTGCCAGCAGCCCGCGGGGTACCGGGGCCAACGTCCTGACTTTC. Translating it yields CASSPRGTGANVLTF. The full variable domain, rest sourced from reference TRBV5-4 and TRBJ2-6, is ETGVTQSPTHLIKTRGQQVTLRCSSQSGHNTVSWYQQALGQGPQFIFQYYREEENGRGNFPPRFSGLQFPNYSSELNVNALELDDSALYLCASSPRGTGANVLTFGAGSRLTVL.

The chain uses TRBV10-3 and TRBJ2-3; TRBD1 agrees at 10 bases. Germline V gene lookup returns CDR1 ENHRY and CDR2 SYGVKD. This CDR3 is built from 17 residues. The V and J ends lost 0 bases and 6 bases, in that order; junction bases with no gene match: 9. The CDR3 here is CAISESHGGQGSDTQYF. In DNA, the CDR3 is TGTGCCATCAGTGAGTCTCATGGGGGACAGGGGTCGGATACGCAGTATTTT.

The chain uses TRBV29-1 and TRBJ2-5; 7 bases match TRBD1. V gave up 7 bases and J gave up 2 bases; unmatched junction bases: 4. Per the germline V gene, CDR1 is SQVTM and CDR2 is ANQGSEA. The CDR3 has 12 residues. The CDR3 DNA reads as TGCAGCGGATCAGGGGGTCAAGAGACCCAGTACTTC. Translating gives CSGSGGQETQYF.

This rearrangement joins TRBV7-9 to TRBJ2-7; 8 bases fit TRBD1. The CDR3 totals 17 residues. Losses at the gene ends were 0 bases for V and 5 bases for J; bases not matched to a gene: 12. CDR1 and CDR2 from the germline V gene are SEHNR and FQNEAQ (reference sequence). The CDR3 nucleotides read TGTGCCAGCAGCTTAGCCTACAAGGACAGGGCATCAGACGAGCAGTACTTC. Its translation: CASSLAYKDRASDEQYF.

This sequence joins TRBV18 and TRBJ2-1; 12 bases line up with TRBD2. V dropped 3 bases and J dropped 9; count of bases not matched to a gene: 9. The CDR3 contains 16 residues. Germline values: CDR1 KGHSH, CDR2 LQKENI. The CDR3 DNA sequence: TGTGCCAGCTCACCGCCTCGGACTAGCGGGATGGGTGAGCAGTTCTTC. Its translation: CASSPPRTSGMGEQFF. Supplemented by reference TRBV18 and TRBJ2-1, the full variable domain reads NAGVMQNPRHLVRRRGQEARLRCSPMKGHSHVYWYRQLPEEGLKFMVYLQKENIIDESGMPKERFSAEFPKEGPSILRIQQVVRGDSAAYFCASSPPRTSGMGEQFFGPGTRLTVL.

V is TRBV7-9 and J is TRBJ1-2; 8 positions match TRBD1. The CDR3 is 16 amino acids. Germline assignment: CDR1 SEHNR and CDR2 FQNEAQ (reference sequence). The trim removed 4 bases at V and 3 bases at J, leaving 10 bases unmatched. This CDR3 is CASSSKTGGVDYGYTF. Written as DNA, the CDR3 is TGTGCCAGCAGCTCTAAAACAGGGGGGGTCGACTATGGCTACACCTTC.

The V call is TRBV5-4, the J call TRBJ1-1; D may be TRBD1 (6 bases). The germline CDR1 and CDR2 sequences are SGHNT and YYREEE (reference sequence). This CDR3 is built from 15 residues. V was clipped by 3 bases and J by 1 base, with 13 bases between them. CDR3 amino acids: CASSWAGGRNTEAFF. For the CDR3, the DNA is TGTGCCAGCAGCTGGGCCGGGGGGCGGAACACTGAAGCTTTCTTT.